This passage covers 9 T cell receptor beta chains from one sample sequenced in a study of blood T cell repertoires in COVID-19. Using immunoSEQ multiplex PCR, the repertoire was profiled, and TCRdb retains in-frame clones only, with some absent. The sample consists of approximately 310,000 clones, 87% of them appearing once. The sequenced material came from peripheral blood. The receptor set was obtained from a man aged 50 to 60 with active or convalescent COVID-19.

Concerning this clone: The same CDR3 arises from other DNA sequences in this sample as well. The genes are TRBV24-1 and TRBJ2-3; D might be TRBD2 (6 bases). Germline CDR1 KGHDR, CDR2 SFDVKD. The CDR3 is 15 residues long. Deletions cut 3 bases from V and 0 bases from J, with 9 bases between. The CDR3 region is CATSDAGSSTDTQYF. The CDR3 bases are TGTGCCACCAGTGATGCGGGATCTAGCACAGATACGCAGTATTTT.

The rearrangement joins TRBV29-1 to TRBJ1-2, with 7 bases lining up with TRBD1. The ends lost 4 bases at V and 3 bases at J; junction bases unmatched: 11. The germline V gene encodes CDR1 SQVTM and CDR2 ANQGSEA. The CDR3 extends over 15 amino acids. The CDR3 sequence: CSVVFASRGYYGYTF. The CDR3, as DNA: TGCAGCGTTGTTTTTGCATCCAGGGGGTACTATGGCTACACCTTC.

This rearrangement joins TRBV6-1 to TRBJ1-5; 7 bases fit TRBD1. Germline V CDR1 and CDR2: MNHNS, SASEGT. The CDR3 has 17 amino acids. Trimming took 4 bases from V and 4 from J; bases not matched to a gene: 13. CDR3 DNA sequence: TGTGCCAGCAGTGCTCCAAGGGACAGCCTTCGAAATCAGCCCCAGCATTTT. Translation gives CASSAPRDSLRNQPQHF.

The J gene is TRBJ1-1, the V gene TRBV29-1; 9 bases are shared with TRBD1. V lost 1 base to trimming and J lost 5 bases; unmatched junction nucleotides: 5. The CDR3 runs to 14 residues. CDR1 SQVTM and CDR2 ANQGSEA come from the germline V gene. CDR3 sequence (DNA): TGCAGCGTTGAAGTAGACAGGGGGTGGACTGAAGCTTTCTTT. It translates to CSVEVDRGWTEAFF.

The gene calls are TRBV6-4 and TRBJ1-2; 7 bases line up with TRBD1. Trimming took 5 bases from V and 7 from J; bases not matched to a gene: 7. This CDR3 spans 13 amino acids. CDR1 is MRHNA, CDR2 SNTAGT, per germline. CDR3 coding DNA: TGTGCCAGCAGTCGAGGGGGCCGGGGTGGCTACACCTTC. Protein product: CASSRGGRGGYTF.

This clone was counted once. The V call is TRBV12-2, the J call TRBJ1-2. TRBV12-2 is listed as a pseudogene. The CDR3 extends over 15 amino acids. The CDR3 region is CASRLAEGRGDGYTF. DNA of the CDR3: TGTGCAAGTCGCTTAGCGGAGGGTAGGGGCGATGGCTACACCTTC.

The chain employs TRBV6-5 and TRBJ2-1; 9 bases are a match to TRBD2. The CDR3 spans 15 residues. Trimming removed 8 bases from V and 0 bases from J; junction bases left unmatched: 5. The germline V gene has CDR1 MNHEY and CDR2 SVGAGI. CDR3 amino acids: CASGSGGPSYNEQFF. The CDR3 nucleotides are TGTGCCAGCGGTAGCGGGGGCCCCTCCTACAATGAGCAGTTCTTC.

The chain has TRBV6-6 and TRBJ1-3; TRBD1 aligns across 10 bases. There are 17 residues in the CDR3. The ends lost 5 bases at V and 4 bases at J; junction bases unmatched: 11. Germline V gives CDR1 MNHNY, CDR2 SVGAGI (reference sequence). CDR3 region: CASSPFYGTGDGNTIYF. The CDR3 DNA reads as TGTGCCAGCAGTCCCTTTTACGGGACAGGGGACGGAAACACCATATATTTT.

This clone was recorded a few times. The J gene is TRBJ2-7, the V gene TRBV6-2 or TRBV6-3, with 7 bases fitting TRBD2. Per the germline V gene, CDR1 is MNHEY and CDR2 is SVGEGT. The CDR3 length is 13 residues. With V trimmed by 4 bases and J by 6 bases, 6 bases remained unmatched. The CDR3 nucleotides read TGTGCCAGCAGTTGGACTAGAGTACGCGAGCAGTACTTC. Amino acid sequence: CASSWTRVREQYF.